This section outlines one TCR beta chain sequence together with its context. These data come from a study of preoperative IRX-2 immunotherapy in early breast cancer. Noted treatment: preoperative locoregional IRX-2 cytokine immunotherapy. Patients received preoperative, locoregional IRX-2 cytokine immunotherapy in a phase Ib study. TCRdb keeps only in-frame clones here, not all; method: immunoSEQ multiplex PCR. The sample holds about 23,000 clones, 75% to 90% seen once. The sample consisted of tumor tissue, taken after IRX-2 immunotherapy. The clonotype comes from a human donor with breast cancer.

The CDR3 DNA sequence: TGTGCCTGGAGTGTCGACAGCAGGGATCAGCCCCAGCATTTT. It encodes CAWSVDSRDQPQHF. The chain recombines TRBV30 with TRBJ1-5; a weak D match, TRBD1 (5 bases). The V end was cut by 0 bases, the J end by 5 bases, with 11 bases between. Germline V CDR1 and CDR2: GTSNPN, SVGIG (reference sequence). The CDR3 sequence is 14 residues long.